The clone carrying this T cell receptor (beta chain) has at least ten counts. Antigen unknown. The data derive from a study of identical twins. Findings and limits, study-wide: The conclusions drew on cross-sectional statistical analysis instead of tracking the same donors. Alpha sequences out of frame and shared by twins had excess low generation probability.

Through template switching, a universal primer site was introduced, and the cDNA contained unique molecular identifiers. TCRdb used MiXCR to reprocess the 5' RACE reads, holding one entry per CDR3 protein. The profile shows about 240,000 distinct CDR3 sequences, roughly a tenth of them singletons. The CDR3 runs 13 residues. Germline trimming cut 6 bases from V and 2 bases from J; bases unmatched to any gene: 1. This clonotype was sampled from a middle-aged man in good health. Sequencing was carried out using memory T cells sorted from blood. The V gene is TRBV12-3 or TRBV12-4, the J gene TRBJ1-5; 7 nucleotides agree with TRBD1. The DNA of the CDR3 is TGTGCCAGCAGGGGGACAGGCAATCAGCCCCAGCATTTT. Amino acids: CASRGTGNQPQHF.